This is a list of T cell receptor beta chains from one sample in a study of PD-L1 blockade in urothelial cancer. The data were produced by immunoSEQ multiplex PCR, yet TCRdb's version contains in-frame clones alone and is incomplete. Found here are more than 35,000 clones, roughly 78% of them singletons; the top ten hold around 14%. The material sequenced was PBMCs, taken around atezolizumab (anti-PD-L1) treatment. These receptors originate from a man aged 60 to 75 with urothelial cancer. Both conserved end residues are part of each CDR3. D genes are given only for firm matches. Expanded clones get a size class; other rows say once, few or many, or leave the size out.

v_call	clone_size	d_call	j_call	cdr3_nt	cdr3_aa
TRBV4-2	NA	TRBD1	TRBJ1-4	TGTGCCAGCAGCCTCCGGGACAGGGGTGAAAAACTGTTTTTT	CASSLRDRGEKLFF
TRBV4-2	NA	NA	TRBJ1-2	TGTGCCAGCAGCCAAGATCCGCGGTCCTATGGCTACACCTTC	CASSQDPRSYGYTF
TRBV28	NA	TRBD1	TRBJ2-5	TGTGCCAGCAGCTACGGGGACAGCCAAGAGACCCAGTACTTC	CASSYGDSQETQYF
TRBV29-1	NA	NA	TRBJ1-1	TGCAGCGTTGAAGGAAGATTAACTCTGACTGAAGCTTTCTTT	CSVEGRLTLTEAFF
TRBV14	NA	TRBD1	TRBJ1-2	TGTGCCAGCAGCCAAGATCGGACAGGGGGCTTACGGGGCTACACCTTC	CASSQDRTGGLRGYTF
TRBV19	NA	TRBD1	TRBJ2-4	TGTGCCAGTAGTGTCACGGGTTTGTTTGGTATTCGGACAGGGAGAACCAAAAACATTCAGTACTTC	CASSVTGLFGIRTGRTKNIQYF
TRBV2	NA	NA	TRBJ2-5	TGTGCCAGCCTCGCAGGACTCCAAGAGACCCAGTACTTC	CASLAGLQETQYF
TRBV28	NA	NA	TRBJ1-6	TGTGCCAGCAGTTTATTCGTTTCCAGGGGTAATTCACCCCTCCACTTT	CASSLFVSRGNSPLHF
TRBV14	NA	TRBD2	TRBJ2-3	TGTGCCAGCAGCCAAGTACGGACTAGCGGAGGAACAGATACGCAGTATTTT	CASSQVRTSGGTDTQYF
TRBV18	NA	TRBD1	TRBJ1-1	TGTGCCAGCTCACCCTATAACAGGGGGAACACTGAAGCTTTCTTT	CASSPYNRGNTEAFF
TRBV7-9	NA	TRBD2	TRBJ2-7	TGTGCCAGCAGCGGGGCTAGCGGGAGCTATAACGAGCAGTACTTC	CASSGASGSYNEQYF
TRBV11-2	NA	NA	TRBJ1-1	TGTGCCAGCAGCTTAAACAGGGCTAACACTGAAGCTTTCTTT	CASSLNRANTEAFF
TRBV7-2	few	NA	TRBJ2-1	TGTGCCAGCAGCTCCCAGGTACGCTCCTACAATGAGCAGTTCTTC	CASSSQVRSYNEQFF
TRBV25-1	NA	NA	TRBJ1-1	TGTGCCAGTTCAGGGGTCGGGAACACTGAAGCTTTCTTT	CASSGVGNTEAFF
TRBV5-1	NA	NA	TRBJ1-5	TGCGCCAGCAGCTCAGGGGCTGAGGACAATCAGCCCCAGCATTTT	CASSSGAEDNQPQHF
TRBV5-1	NA	TRBD1	TRBJ1-4	TGCGCCAGCAGCTTGGACCGTGGGACAGTAAATGAAAAACTGTTTTTT	CASSLDRGTVNEKLFF
TRBV13	NA	NA	TRBJ1-1	TGTGCCAGCAGCTCATTTCGGGGGGATGGCACTGAAGCTTTCTTT	CASSSFRGDGTEAFF
TRBV5-1	NA	TRBD2	TRBJ2-3	TGCGCCAGCAGCTTTGGGACTAGAAGCACAGATACGCAGTATTTT	CASSFGTRSTDTQYF
TRBV18	NA	TRBD2	TRBJ2-1	TGTGCCAGCTCCCCAGCGGGGGGGTTCTACAATGAGCAGTTCTTC	CASSPAGGFYNEQFF
TRBV18	NA	NA	TRBJ1-1	TGTGCCAGCTCACCACCGGGCCACACTGAAGCTTTCTTT	CASSPPGHTEAFF
TRBV10-2	NA	NA	TRBJ2-2	TGCGCCAGCTTACAGGGTCCCGGGGAGCTGTTTTTT	CASLQGPGELFF
TRBV11-2	NA	NA	TRBJ2-1	TGTGCCAGCAGCTTAGGTGTTAGCGGAAACAATGAGCAGTTCTTC	CASSLGVSGNNEQFF